The entry below gives a single TCR beta chain sequence along with its context. This clonotype was recorded a few times. No antigen is known for it. No clone much larger than this one lies a single base away; base qualities are absent. Libraries were made using 5' RACE. Data came from an Illumina HiSeq 2000. Template switching introduced a universal primer binding site; the final cDNA contained a unique molecular identifier, enabling accurate counting of TCR cDNA molecules. Specific primers in the conserved constant-segment region were used to synthesize first-strand cDNA for the TCR alpha and beta chains. To control for contamination, each cDNA library was double barcoded with a SMART-Mk sample barcode plus Illumina barcodes. Two successive PCR steps introduced TruSeq adapter sequences along with Illumina sample barcodes. The Illumina HiSeq platform was used with custom primers to sequence TCR alpha and beta cDNA libraries. On the authors' methods: MiGEC was used to process raw reads and extract unique molecular identifiers, and MiXCR was used to find CDR3 positions. Recombination models were inferred per individual with the repgenHMM and IGoR tools using an EM algorithm. Shared clonotype analysis was performed with the tcR package in R, normalizing sharing by the product of cloneset sizes. To study raw recombination without the effects of thymic and clonal selection, out-of-frame nonproductive sequences were analyzed. TCRdb trimmed public reads at Q25 via fastp, called clones via MiXCR and kept in-frame beta chains. Rows are unified per CDR3 protein, each entry keeping the most common DNA and genes. These V and J calls derive from TCRdb rather than the authors' analysis. Recorded for this sample are approximately 230,000 distinct CDR3 sequences; over 5.5% of them occurred a single time. The ten largest clones add up to roughly 15% of the sample.

Every donor in the study was a healthy Caucasian. Three pairs of female monozygotic twins, all aged about 18 to 30 years, were included in the twin cohort. Positive isolation kits from Invitrogen were used to isolate CD4+ and CD8+ T cell populations. This sample stems from a study of identical twins (dated by TCRdb to 2015 to 2016). Regarding the study in general: To test whether fetal clonotypes persist, the study used deep sequencing on TCR alpha and beta repertoires from monozygotic twins, unrelated adults of various ages, and cord blood. Replicate twin experiments were performed at different times using different library preparation protocols to rule out contamination.

Overall study results and their limits: Recombination models systematically underestimated out-of-frame TCR alpha sharing in monozygotic twins but agreed with sharing between unrelated individuals. Compared with coincidental sharing between unrelated individuals, an excess of low generation-probability sequences was observed among out-of-frame TCR alpha sequences shared between twins. Zero-insertion analyses could be partly confounded by invariant T cells such as MAIT and iNKT, though diverse VJ usage argued against such confounding for most clonotypes. Fewer insertions were carried by abundant cord blood beta clonotypes; a weaker similar trend was observed in young adult naive repertoires, while no such trend was observed in memory repertoires. Because the same donors could not be followed over many years, the conclusions depended on cross-sectional statistical analysis. A weaker excess of twin sharing was found in beta out-of-frame sequences because the signal-to-noise ratio was lowered by fewer shared sequences.

The CDR3 sequence holds 18 residues, the cysteine and phenylalanine included. Solely the CDR3 DNA is kept, with 54 bases framed from the first base. The germline V gene supplies CDR1 SGHAT and CDR2 FQNNGV. At the junction V is shortened by 4 bases and J by 6 bases; bases outside the gene matches: 16. These data were also filed under a second study, of T cells expressing NK-cell markers. Taken from the second paper: In sorted CD3+CD56+NKG2C+, CD3+CD56+NKG2C- and CD3+CD56-NKG2C+ T-cell subsets from 7 or 8 donors, TCR beta-chain repertoires were profiled. Seven of the eight sequenced donors were HCMV-seropositive and one was HCMV-seronegative. To restrict sorting to alphabetaTCR-expressing T cells, an anti-gammadeltaTCR antibody was added in several experiments. For roughly six donors, the dominant CD3+CD56+NKG2C+ clonotypes were among the top 10 CD8+ clonotypes and accounted for roughly 1.0-8% of CD8+ T cells. Those dominant clonotypes were again the most abundant among CD3+CD56-NKG2C+ cells in several donors, at about 28.3-65%. It remained unclear whether the expanded NKG2C-expressing T cell clones were specific for HCMV antigens. Randomly selected healthy volunteers, three men and five women, were used as the eight sequenced donors. To determine HCMV serostatus, a commercial ELISA kit was used to detect HCMV-specific IgG in serum. MIGEC was used to demultiplex reads and group the reads by UMI, and MiTCR was used to assemble and quantify clonotypes. To exclude erroneous sequences, only TCR cDNA sequences supported by at least two reads were retained. The tcR package was used for downstream repertoire analysis, and clonotypes were matched between fractions using CDR3 nucleotide sequence together with V segment. VDJmatch was used to annotate antigen specificity against VDJdb, with one amino acid substitution in CDR3 permitted.

The sequence was collected from a woman between 18 and 29 years old in good health. Sequencing used CD8+ T cells sorted from blood. Recombination linked TRBV11-2 to TRBJ2-2, with 8 middle bases fitting TRBD2. The CDR3 reads as follows: CASSSSLAGSSKAGELFF. In nucleotide form, the sequence is TGTGCCAGCAGCTCCAGTTTAGCGGGATCTTCGAAGGCCGGGGAGCTGTTTTTT. This CDR3, with the reference TRBV11-2 and TRBJ2-2 proteins standing in past its ends, gives the full variable domain EAGVAQSPRYKIIEKRQSVAFWCNPISGHATLYWYQQILGQGPKLLIQFQNNGVVDDSQLPKDRFSAERLKGVDSTLKIQPAKLEDSAVYLCASSSSLAGSSKAGELFFGEGSRLTVL.